Presented here are 2 T cell receptor beta chains from one specimen sequenced in a study of shared clonotypes between healthy human individuals. Produced via immunoSEQ multiplex PCR; TCRdb's table is partial and in-frame only. Found here are some 530,000 clones, 81% of them singletons; the top ten hold about 13%. Sequencing input: PBMCs. These receptors came from a woman in her forties in good health. Some clones in this sample may be carry-over from other donors' samples.

Comments on this clone: A read error is likely here: a far larger clone is one base away. The chain carries TRBV10-3 and TRBJ1-5; D may be TRBD1 (5 bases). The CDR3 loop spans 13 amino acids. CDR1 is ENHRY and CDR2 is SYGVKD in the germline V gene. V lost 6 bases and J lost 3, with 9 bases in between. DNA for the CDR3: TGTGCCATCAGCCGGGGCAACAATCAGCCCCAGCATTTT. This encodes CAISRGNNQPQHF.

The chain uses TRBV19 and TRBJ2-2; 8 bases match TRBD1. After removal of 7 bases from V and 3 bases from J, the junction contained 4 bases not matched to a gene. Germline V CDR1 and CDR2: LNHDA, SQIVND (reference sequence). The length of the CDR3 is 14 residues. CDR3 sequence: CASIQTGDTGELFF. CDR3 sequence (DNA): TGTGCCAGTATACAGACAGGGGACACCGGGGAGCTGTTTTTT.